By share, the clone carrying this T cell receptor (beta chain) ranks as medium-sized. Its specificity is not known. The sample belongs to a study of tumor-infiltrating lymphocytes in primary liver carcinoma. The J segment lost 4 bases and the V segment lost 6 bases, leaving 6 bases of the junction unmatched. The V gene's germline CDR1 is MGHRA and CDR2 YSYEKL. The CDR3 sequence is 15 residues long. Joint extraction of RNA and DNA used roughly 17-32 mg of bulk tissue that was unsorted. The cohort consisted of patients whose primary liver carcinoma was surgically resected. Among the patients, all had chronic HBV infection and none had been treated. Collection of samples drew on five separate regions of each tumor. TCR beta cDNA was prepared out of roughly 500 ng total RNA by means of a constant-region primer. ARM-PCR, slightly modified, supplied the TCR beta libraries through three nested multiplex PCR rounds. The first two PCR rounds used TRBV1-TRBV30 forward primers with a C-beta reverse primer, 10 cycles each. TCRdb ran MiXCR on the multiplex PCR reads and lists one entry per CDR3 protein. The sample consists of under 50,000 distinct CDR3 sequences, over 65% of them appearing once.

Broader study findings: Less overlap was seen in tumor-adjacent and tumor-blood pairs than in tumor region pairs.

The sample taken for sequencing was liver tumor tissue from sampling region 5. Subset reported: tumor region T5, tumor centre. The receptor's source is a man aged 40-49 years with primary liver carcinoma and hepatitis B virus infection. The rearrangement joins TRBV4-1 to TRBJ2-2, with 9 bases that match TRBD1. This chain's CDR3 is CASSRDRVFTGELFF. CDR3 DNA: TGCGCCAGCAGTCGGGACAGGGTTTTCACCGGGGAGCTGTTTTTT.